The source of this T cell receptor (beta chain) is a study of blood T cell repertoires in COVID-19. In the study overall: Italy, Spain and the United States were the sources of the convalescent and acute COVID-19 samples.

Here immunoSEQ multiplex PCR was the method, and the copy in TCRdb shows in-frame clones only, minus some. The table has 300,000 to 450,000 clones, approximately 81% seen once. This sequence originates from a woman aged 18-29 years with acute or convalescent COVID-19. Sequenced sample: peripheral blood.

The CDR3 here is CASSHRVGSYNEQFF. CDR3 coding DNA: TGTGCCAGCAGCCACAGGGTTGGCTCCTACAATGAGCAGTTCTTC. The chain is built from TRBV5-8 and TRBJ2-1; the D gene is possibly TRBD1 (6 bases). V was pared by 4 bases and J by 0 bases, with 11 bases between. This CDR3 is built from 15 residues. From germline, CDR1 is SGHTS and CDR2 YDEGEE.